Listed below are T cell receptor beta chains from one sample, sequenced in a study of regulatory T cells in long-lasting Graves disease. MiXCR, run by TCRdb on the multiplex PCR reads, gives a single entry per CDR3 protein. The repertoire holds around 500,000 distinct CDR3 sequences, with about 13% as singletons. This same sample was also part of a study on T cells in Graves' hyperthyroidism and ophthalmopathy.

The input for sequencing was peripheral blood mononuclear cells (PBMCs), taken at new diagnosis, from a patient treated with antithyroid drugs. These receptors all come from a man aged 25-45 years with Graves disease. Each CDR3 is given with its conserved first and last residue. The order of the fields is clone size, CDR3 length, J gene, D gene, V gene, CDR3 DNA, CDR3 protein. The D gene is left open where the match is weak. A row's size may be missing; if present it is once, few, many or a size class.

many | 15 | TRBJ2-3 | TRBD2 | TRBV6-1 | TGTGCCACCTCAAGGGTTAGCGGGAGTACAGATACGCAGTATTTT | CATSRVSGSTDTQYF
. | 17 | TRBJ1-5 | . | TRBV27 | TGTGCCAGCAGTTTAGTACCCCCCCGATTCGGGGCAAACCCCCAGCATTTT | CASSLVPPRFGANPQHF
. | 13 | TRBJ2-7 | . | TRBV27 | TGTGCCAGCAGGCGACAGAGGGACTACGAGCAGTACTTC | CASRRQRDYEQYF
few | 13 | TRBJ1-1 | . | TRBV19 | TGTGCCAGTAGTATTAGCCTGAACACTGAAGCTTTCTTT | CASSISLNTEAFF
many | 19 | TRBJ2-7 | TRBD2 | TRBV20-1 | TGCAGCACTTCCAGTTTGCTGGAGGTAACCGGGACTAGCGGGATTACGCAGTACTTC | CSTSSLLEVTGTSGITQYF
. | 16 | TRBJ2-1 | TRBD2 | TRBV7-2 | TGTGCCAGCAGCTACAGTAGCGGGAGGGCGCGGAATGAGCAGTTCTTC | CASSYSSGRARNEQFF
many | 14 | TRBJ1-4 | . | TRBV7-9 | TGTGCCAGCAGCCGAGACACTAGTAATGAAAAACTGTTTTTT | CASSRDTSNEKLFF
few | 17 | TRBJ2-3 | TRBD2 | TRBV24-1 | TGTGCCACCAGTCCCCACGGGAGGCCCGGGGGCACAGATACGCAGTATTTT | CATSPHGRPGGTDTQYF
. | 15 | TRBJ1-1 | TRBD1 | TRBV12-3/TRBV12-4 | TGTGCCAGCAGTATACGGACAGGGGGCAGGACTGAAGCTTTCTTT | CASSIRTGGRTEAFF
few | 13 | TRBJ2-7 | . | TRBV14 | TGTGCCAGCAGCCCCGAGTTAGGGGACGAGCAGTACTTC | CASSPELGDEQYF
once | 17 | TRBJ1-3 | . | TRBV5-1 | TGCGCCAGCAGCAGGACCGAGGACGCAATCTCTGGAAACACCATATATTTT | CASSRTEDAISGNTIYF
. | 16 | TRBJ2-1 | TRBD2 | TRBV19 | TGTGCCAGTAGTACCCCTCCTTCTAGCGGGAACAATGAGCAGTTCTTC | CASSTPPSSGNNEQFF
. | 14 | TRBJ2-3 | . | TRBV28 | TGTGCCAGCAGGACAGGAACGTCAAAGGGTACGCAGTATTTT | CASRTGTSKGTQYF
many | 13 | TRBJ2-7 | . | TRBV12-5 | TGTGCTAGTGGTTTGGGGTGGGACTACGAGCAGTACTTC | CASGLGWDYEQYF
many | 15 | TRBJ2-7 | TRBD2 | TRBV7-9 | TGTGCCAGCTGCCCGACTAGCGGGAGAAACCCCGAGCAGTACTTC | CASCPTSGRNPEQYF
many | 13 | TRBJ2-7 | TRBD1 | TRBV12-3/TRBV12-4 | TGTGCCAGCAGTTCCGGGACAGTTTGGGAGCAGTACTTC | CASSSGTVWEQYF
many | 16 | TRBJ2-7 | TRBD2 | TRBV20-1 | TGCAGTGCCAGGACTAGCGGGAGGGTCACCCCCTACGAGCAGTACTTC | CSARTSGRVTPYEQYF
. | 15 | TRBJ2-4 | . | TRBV12-3/TRBV12-4 | TGTGCCAGCACCAACCTGTACGGGACTTATAACATTCAGTACTTC | CASTNLYGTYNIQYF
many | 15 | TRBJ1-1 | . | TRBV15 | TGTGCCACCAGCAGAGATTTGGGGTCGAACACTGAAGCTTTCTTT | CATSRDLGSNTEAFF
. | 13 | TRBJ2-4 | . | TRBV15 | TGTGCCACCAGCAGAGCTGAAGGGGACATTCAGTACTTC | CATSRAEGDIQYF
many | 14 | TRBJ1-5 | . | TRBV7-9 | TGTGCCAGCAGCCCAATCCGGGGGGGCCAGCCCCAGCATTTT | CASSPIRGGQPQHF
. | 15 | TRBJ1-2 | TRBD1 | TRBV29-1 | TGCAGCGCCGCGACGGGACAGGGGTCGTTCTATGGCTACACCTTC | CSAATGQGSFYGYTF
many | 15 | TRBJ2-5 | TRBD1 | TRBV18 | TGTGCCAGCTCACAAACGGGGACAGGAGGAGAGACCCAGTACTTC | CASSQTGTGGETQYF
many | 14 | TRBJ1-1 | . | TRBV12-3/TRBV12-4 | TGTGCCAGCAGTTTGGGGCAGGTCGGGAGTGAAGCTTTCTTT | CASSLGQVGSEAFF
. | 15 | TRBJ2-2 | TRBD1 | TRBV19 | TGTGCCAGTACCACGCCGGGACAGGGTGCCGGGGAGCTGTTTTTT | CASTTPGQGAGELFF
many | 15 | TRBJ2-5 | . | TRBV7-9 | TGTGCCAGCAGCTTAGCGGCGGCGACCGAGGAGACCCAGTACTTC | CASSLAAATEETQYF
. | 11 | TRBJ2-4 | . | TRBV7-9 | TGTGCCAGCAGCCAAGACGGACTTCAGTACTTC | CASSQDGLQYF
. | 13 | TRBJ2-7 | . | TRBV24-1 | TGTGCCACCAGTGGGATACCAACCTCCGAGCAGTACTTC | CATSGIPTSEQYF
many | 12 | TRBJ2-3 | . | TRBV27 | TGCGCCAGCAGGACTAGCACAGATACGCAGTATTTT | CASRTSTDTQYF
few | 18 | TRBJ2-6 | TRBD1 | TRBV4-1 | TGCGCCAGCAGCCAAATTGGACAGGGGAGGACTGGGGCCAACGTCCTGACTTTC | CASSQIGQGRTGANVLTF
many | 15 | TRBJ2-1 | TRBD2 | TRBV6-1 | TGTGCCAGCAGTGCGAGCGGGAGGTTTGGGAATGAGCAGTTCTTC | CASSASGRFGNEQFF
. | 15 | TRBJ1-4 | TRBD1 | TRBV19 | TGTGCCAGTAGTTTCCGACAGGGAGCTAATGAAAAACTGTTTTTT | CASSFRQGANEKLFF
. | 15 | TRBJ2-3 | . | TRBV25-1 | TGTGCCAGCAGTGACCCACTAACGTTCACAGATACGCAGTATTTT | CASSDPLTFTDTQYF
. | 14 | TRBJ1-4 | TRBD1 | TRBV20-1 | TGCAGTGCTAGCCCCATGGACAGGGGTGAAAAACTGTTTTTT | CSASPMDRGEKLFF
few | 17 | TRBJ2-5 | TRBD1 | TRBV9 | TGTGCCAGCAGCGGATCCGGGACAGGGGGCTCGGAAGAGACCCAGTACTTC | CASSGSGTGGSEETQYF
few | 15 | TRBJ2-4 | . | TRBV4-1 | TGCGCCAGCAGCCAGTTTTCCGGGACACGGGACATTCAGTACTTC | CASSQFSGTRDIQYF
many | 11 | TRBJ2-1 | . | TRBV2 | TGTGCCAGCAGCTACAGGGACGAGCAGTTCTTC | CASSYRDEQFF
many | 15 | TRBJ1-1 | . | TRBV2 | TGTGCCAGTCTACTCGAGGCCCGGGGGGACACTGAAGCTTTCTTT | CASLLEARGDTEAFF
. | 17 | TRBJ2-2 | . | TRBV14 | TGTGCCAGCAGCCCCCGGGGGCCGACAGGTGCATACGGGGAGCTGTTTTTT | CASSPRGPTGAYGELFF
many | 14 | TRBJ2-1 | . | TRBV27 | TGTGCCAGCAGGGACCCGGGGAGGAACAATGAGCAGTTCTTC | CASRDPGRNNEQFF
few | 14 | TRBJ2-4 | . | TRBV2 | TGTGCCAGCGGTTATGGGGTAACCAAAAACATTCAGTACTTC | CASGYGVTKNIQYF
many | 15 | TRBJ2-1 | TRBD1 | TRBV5-1 | TGCGCCAGCAGCTTGGGGGGACAGGGGAAGAGGGAGCAGTTCTTC | CASSLGGQGKREQFF
. | 12 | TRBJ2-1 | . | TRBV6-2/TRBV6-3 | TGTGCCAGCGGAGAGAACGTCGATGAGCAGTTCTTC | CASGENVDEQFF
. | 13 | TRBJ2-5 | TRBD2 | TRBV20-1 | TGCAGTGCTTTGACTAGCGGGAAAGAGACCCAGTACTTC | CSALTSGKETQYF
many | 13 | TRBJ1-2 | . | TRBV12-3/TRBV12-4 | TGTGCCAGCAGCCCTGACAGGACCATCGGCTACACCTTC | CASSPDRTIGYTF
. | 18 | TRBJ2-6 | . | TRBV7-3 | TGTGCCAGCAGCCGTATTAGGGCAGCCAACGAGGGGGCCAACGTCCTGACTTTC | CASSRIRAANEGANVLTF
many | 11 | TRBJ1-3 | . | TRBV18 | TGTGCCAGCTCACCGCAAGACACCATATATTTT | CASSPQDTIYF